This TCR beta chain was sequenced in a study of blood T cells in healthy people across ages. Peripheral blood was drawn, approximately 9.4 milliliters per donor. The germline V gene has CDR1 DFQATT and CDR2 SNEGSKA (reference sequence). The CDR3 runs 12 residues. V dropped 3 bases and J dropped 2 bases, with 6 bases sitting between them. Primers used in a second PCR of about 6 to 11 cycles were a sample-barcoded 5' primer and a J-beta primer mix. TCRdb recomputed calls from the 5' RACE reads with MiXCR, one row per CDR3 protein. The sample lists about 680,000 distinct CDR3 sequences, around half occurring once.

The TCR originated in a woman between 55 and 75 years old in good health. The sequenced sample consisted of blood. The V call is TRBV20-1, the J call TRBJ2-3; D is unclear. The CDR3 here is CSARGITDTQYF. The CDR3 DNA reads as TGCAGTGCTAGGGGCATCACAGATACGCAGTATTTT.